The text below deals with one T cell receptor beta chain. Its specificity is unknown. No cell sorting was done before RNA was extracted from the tissue. This record comes from a study of tumor and adjacent non-tumor tissue in lung cancer. Study-wide results and caveats: TCR diversity was significantly greater in tumor than normal lung tissue. Top 100 clones took a larger repertoire share in normal lung. Shorter survival was associated with higher TCR diversity in tumors.

Three rounds of nested PCR, following a modified ARM-PCR protocol, produced the TCRbeta library. TCRdb reanalysed the multiplex PCR reads using MiXCR and keeps one entry per CDR3 protein. There are about 200,000 distinct CDR3 sequences in the sample; about two thirds occur only once, and under 30% lies in the top ten. The germline V and J ends were trimmed by 6 bases and 3 bases, with 24 bases remaining between them. This CDR3 is 17 amino acids long. Germline CDR1 and CDR2: SGHAT and FQNNGV. The sample was lung tumor tissue. This receptor was identified in a man aged 55 to 70 with non-small cell lung cancer. The rearrangement uses TRBV11-2 and TRBJ2-7; D ambiguous. The CDR3, as DNA: TGTGCCAGCAGATTGCATCTCGTCGCCAGAAGTTTCTACGAGCAGTACTTC. It codes for CASRLHLVARSFYEQYF. The entire variable domain, with the rest obtained from reference TRBV11-2 and TRBJ2-7, is as follows: EAGVAQSPRYKIIEKRQSVAFWCNPISGHATLYWYQQILGQGPKLLIQFQNNGVVDDSQLPKDRFSAERLKGVDSTLKIQPAKLEDSAVYLCASRLHLVARSFYEQYFGPGTRLTVT.